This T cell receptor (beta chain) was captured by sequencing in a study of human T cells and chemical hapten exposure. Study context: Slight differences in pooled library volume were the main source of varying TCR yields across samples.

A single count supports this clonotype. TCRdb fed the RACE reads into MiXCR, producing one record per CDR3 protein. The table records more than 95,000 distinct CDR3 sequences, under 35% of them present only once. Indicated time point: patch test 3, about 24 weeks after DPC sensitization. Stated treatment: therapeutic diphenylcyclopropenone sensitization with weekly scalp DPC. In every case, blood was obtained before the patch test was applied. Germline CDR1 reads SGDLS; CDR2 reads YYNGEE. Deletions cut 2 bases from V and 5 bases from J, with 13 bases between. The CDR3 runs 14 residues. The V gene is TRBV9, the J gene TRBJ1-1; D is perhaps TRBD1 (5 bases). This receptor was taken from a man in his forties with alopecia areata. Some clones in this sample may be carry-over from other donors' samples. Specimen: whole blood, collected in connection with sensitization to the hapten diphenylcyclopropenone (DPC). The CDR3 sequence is CASSVLGEVTEAFF. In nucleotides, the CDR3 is TGTGCCAGCAGCGTTCTAGGGGAGGTTACTGAAGCTTTCTTT.